The sequence of this T cell receptor beta chain was determined in a study of cytomegalovirus exposure and HLA in healthy donors. Study-level findings and limits: The majority of CMV-associated TCR beta chains were reported as apparently HLA-restricted in a later analysis. Rare TCR sequences predominated, though certain public TCRs were found in many donors. What was likely a sequencing artifact was a cluster of highly shared sequence variants.

This CDR3 spans 16 amino acids. Germline values: CDR1 MNHNS, CDR2 SASEGT. V gave up 2 bases and J gave up 8 bases, with 19 bases separating them. It was with 60 Vbeta and 13 Jbeta primers that the PCR ran. The assay was immunoSEQ multiplex PCR, and TCRdb's table has in-frame clones only and misses some. The data hold approximately 70,000 clones, with 65% to 70% observed a single time. About this clone itself: The antigen is undetermined.

Specimen: PBMCs. V gene TRBV6-1 combines with J gene TRBJ2-4; maybe TRBD1 (5 bases). The sequence was obtained from a male donor in good health and CMV-seropositive. CDR3: CASSELAVAQGYIQYF. The CDR3 nucleotides are TGTGCCAGCAGTGAACTCGCGGTCGCTCAGGGTTACATTCAGTACTTC.